This is a list of T cell receptor beta chains from one sample in a study of blood T cell repertoires in COVID-19. Method: immunoSEQ multiplex PCR; TCRdb's copy keeps in-frame clones and lacks some. The repertoire has about 69,000 clones, around 90% of them found once; the top ten carry 5.3%. Sample: peripheral blood. These receptors came from a man between 50 and 59 years old with acute or convalescent COVID-19. CDR3s include the opening cysteine and the closing phenylalanine or tryptophan. Each record gives: CDR3 length, J gene, D gene, V gene, clone size, CDR3 DNA, CDR3 protein. D genes are given only for firm matches. The size entry is marked missing in some rows and otherwise reads once, few, many or a size class.

length: 15; J: TRBJ1-3; D: .; V: TRBV6-5; size: .; DNA: TGTGCCAGCAGCGGGGGGACGGTCTCTGGAAACACCATATATTTT; CDR3: CASSGGTVSGNTIYF
length: 16; J: TRBJ2-3; D: TRBD1; V: TRBV13; size: .; DNA: TGTGCCAGCAGCTACCGGAAGGGGGCCAGCACAGATACGCAGTATTTT; CDR3: CASSYRKGASTDTQYF
length: 17; J: TRBJ2-3; D: TRBD2; V: TRBV27; size: .; DNA: TGTGCCAGCAGTTCCCCCCCTAGGGGCGGGAGTCGAGATACGCAGTATTTT; CDR3: CASSSPPRGGSRDTQYF
length: 15; J: TRBJ2-2; D: TRBD2; V: TRBV14; size: .; DNA: TGTGCCAGCAGCCGGGTAGCGGGAGACACCGGGGAGCTGTTTTTT; CDR3: CASSRVAGDTGELFF
length: 15; J: TRBJ2-5; D: TRBD2; V: TRBV11-3; size: .; DNA: TGTGCCAGCAGCTTCGCGACTACGGGGGGAGAGACCCAGTACTTC; CDR3: CASSFATTGGETQYF
length: 17; J: TRBJ1-4; D: .; V: TRBV19; size: few; DNA: TGTGCCAGTATGGACCGACCGGGATCTGCAACTAATGAAAAACTGTTTTTT; CDR3: CASMDRPGSATNEKLFF
length: 14; J: TRBJ2-7; D: TRBD2; V: TRBV10-3; size: .; DNA: TGTGCCATCAACTCCCTAGCGGGAGAAGGGGAGCAGTACTTC; CDR3: CAINSLAGEGEQYF
length: 14; J: TRBJ2-5; D: .; V: TRBV6-5; size: .; DNA: TGTGCCAGCAGTTACGGGGGAGGCAGAGAGACCCAGTACTTC; CDR3: CASSYGGGRETQYF
length: 15; J: TRBJ2-3; D: TRBD2; V: TRBV30; size: few; DNA: TGTGCCTGGAGTAGGGCTAGCGGAGGGGCAGATACGCAGTATTTT; CDR3: CAWSRASGGADTQYF
length: 15; J: TRBJ1-4; D: .; V: TRBV5-1; size: .; DNA: TGCGCCAGCAGCTTGCAAGGGGTAGTGGGTGAAAAACTGTTTTTT; CDR3: CASSLQGVVGEKLFF
length: 13; J: TRBJ2-2; D: .; V: TRBV25-1; size: .; DNA: TGTGCCAGCACCCAAGACTTCACCGGGGAGCTGTTTTTT; CDR3: CASTQDFTGELFF
length: 13; J: TRBJ2-1; D: .; V: TRBV7-9; size: once; DNA: TGTGCCAGCAGCTTAGGCGTCGAAAATGAGCAGTTCTTC; CDR3: CASSLGVENEQFF
length: 15; J: TRBJ2-2; D: .; V: TRBV2; size: .; DNA: TGTGCCAGCAGGTCCTGGACTAAGAACACCGGGGAGCTGTTTTTT; CDR3: CASRSWTKNTGELFF
length: 14; J: TRBJ1-2; D: TRBD1; V: TRBV6-1; size: .; DNA: TGTGCCAGCAGAGAAGGACAGGGGAACTATGGCTACACCTTC; CDR3: CASREGQGNYGYTF
length: 15; J: TRBJ1-2; D: .; V: TRBV20-1; size: .; DNA: TGCAGTGCTAGTATTCTGGGGGGTTCGGACTATGGCTACACCTTC; CDR3: CSASILGGSDYGYTF
length: 16; J: TRBJ2-1; D: TRBD2; V: TRBV10-2; size: once; DNA: TGCGCCAGCAGTGAGTCTGGACTAGCGGGAAAGTATGAGCAGTTCTTC; CDR3: CASSESGLAGKYEQFF
length: 15; J: TRBJ2-1; D: .; V: TRBV19; size: .; DNA: TGTGCCAGTGGATACACAGGGGGGGTTTACAATGAGCAGTTCTTC; CDR3: CASGYTGGVYNEQFF
length: 15; J: TRBJ2-3; D: .; V: TRBV19; size: .; DNA: TGTGCCAGTAGTAACGGGACATCAATCTTTCATACGCAGTATTTT; CDR3: CASSNGTSIFHTQYF
length: 16; J: TRBJ1-1; D: TRBD1; V: TRBV11-2; size: .; DNA: TGTGCCAGCAGCTTAGGAGGGGGCCCACCCCTCGGGGAAGCTTTCTTT; CDR3: CASSLGGGPPLGEAFF
length: 16; J: TRBJ2-1; D: .; V: TRBV19; size: .; DNA: TGTGCCAGTAGTATAGGGCGGGATCACTCCTACAATGAGCAGTTCTTC; CDR3: CASSIGRDHSYNEQFF
length: 15; J: TRBJ1-5; D: TRBD1; V: TRBV5-1; size: .; DNA: TGCGCCAGCAGCCCGACAGGGGATCGCAATCAGCCCCAGCATTTT; CDR3: CASSPTGDRNQPQHF
length: 17; J: TRBJ2-4; D: TRBD2; V: TRBV6-6; size: .; DNA: TGTGCCAGCAGTCCCTCGGGCTCCGCTCCGGGGGGGAACATTCAGTACTTC; CDR3: CASSPSGSAPGGNIQYF
length: 17; J: TRBJ2-3; D: TRBD1; V: TRBV2; size: .; DNA: TGTGCCAGCAGTGAAGACCGACAGGGACCTAGCACAGATACGCAGTATTTT; CDR3: CASSEDRQGPSTDTQYF
length: 13; J: TRBJ1-1; D: .; V: TRBV29-1; size: .; DNA: TGCAGCGTTGAAGTGGCGACAGGCCTAGAAGCTTTCTTT; CDR3: CSVEVATGLEAFF
length: 15; J: TRBJ1-5; D: .; V: TRBV7-9; size: .; DNA: TGTGCCAGCAGCGCCCGACAAGATAGCAATCAGCCCCAGCATTTT; CDR3: CASSARQDSNQPQHF
length: 15; J: TRBJ2-1; D: .; V: TRBV5-1; size: .; DNA: TGCGCCAGCAGCTTTTCCGGGACACCCTCGAATGAGCAGTTCTTC; CDR3: CASSFSGTPSNEQFF
length: 13; J: TRBJ2-1; D: .; V: TRBV5-1; size: .; DNA: TGCGCCAGCAGCTTGGCCGCAGGGCGTGAGCAGTTCTTC; CDR3: CASSLAAGREQFF
length: 16; J: TRBJ2-5; D: TRBD1; V: TRBV24-1; size: .; DNA: TGTGCCACCAGTGACCCACCGGGACAGGGAGAAGAGACCCAGTACTTC; CDR3: CATSDPPGQGEETQYF
length: 14; J: TRBJ2-1; D: TRBD2; V: TRBV30; size: .; DNA: TGTGCCTGGAGGTTGCGGGGGAAATCCAATGAGCAGTTCTTC; CDR3: CAWRLRGKSNEQFF
length: 15; J: TRBJ1-1; D: TRBD1; V: TRBV19; size: .; DNA: TGTGCCAGTAGTACCTCGGGACAGGGATTAACTGAAGCTTTCTTT; CDR3: CASSTSGQGLTEAFF
length: 17; J: TRBJ2-3; D: TRBD2; V: TRBV5-1; size: .; DNA: TGCGCCAGCAGCTTGGCGCCTAGCGGGACCGGTGGAGATACGCAGTATTTT; CDR3: CASSLAPSGTGGDTQYF
length: 16; J: TRBJ1-2; D: TRBD1; V: TRBV3-1/TRBV3-2; size: .; DNA: TGTGCCAGCAGCCAACTTAGACAGGGGACGTACGATGGCTACACCTTC; CDR3: CASSQLRQGTYDGYTF
length: 16; J: TRBJ2-7; D: TRBD1; V: TRBV19; size: .; DNA: TGTGCCAGTAGCAAAATCCGGGACAGGGGGCCCTACGAGCAGTACTTC; CDR3: CASSKIRDRGPYEQYF
length: 15; J: TRBJ1-5; D: .; V: TRBV9; size: .; DNA: TGTGCCAGCAGCGTTTCAGACGGGAGCAATCAGCCCCAGCATTTT; CDR3: CASSVSDGSNQPQHF
length: 15; J: TRBJ2-7; D: TRBD2; V: TRBV5-4; size: .; DNA: TGTGCCAGCAGCAAGGGACTAGCGGGAGGTACCGAGCAGTACTTC; CDR3: CASSKGLAGGTEQYF
length: 13; J: TRBJ1-2; D: TRBD1; V: TRBV6-6; size: .; DNA: TGTGCCAGCAGCCCATTGGACAGGGCTGGCTACACCTTC; CDR3: CASSPLDRAGYTF
length: 19; J: TRBJ2-5; D: TRBD2; V: TRBV13; size: .; DNA: TGTGCCAGCAGCTTAGTTTCACAGACTAGCGGGAGAGGACAAGAGACCCAGTACTTC; CDR3: CASSLVSQTSGRGQETQYF
length: 14; J: TRBJ2-7; D: .; V: TRBV7-2; size: .; DNA: TGTGCCAGCAGCTTTCCCAACTTCTCCTACGAGCAGTACTTC; CDR3: CASSFPNFSYEQYF
length: 13; J: TRBJ1-2; D: TRBD1; V: TRBV6-5; size: .; DNA: TGTGCCAGCAGTTTACAGGGGAACTATGGCTACACCTTC; CDR3: CASSLQGNYGYTF
length: 13; J: TRBJ1-1; D: .; V: TRBV6-5; size: .; DNA: TGTGCCAGCAGGGTCAAGCAAAACACTGAAGCTTTCTTT; CDR3: CASRVKQNTEAFF
length: 15; J: TRBJ2-1; D: .; V: TRBV28; size: .; DNA: TGTGCCAGCACCCCTTCGAGGGGGGGTGAAAATGAGCAGTTCTTC; CDR3: CASTPSRGGENEQFF
length: 16; J: TRBJ1-4; D: .; V: TRBV6-6; size: once; DNA: TGTGCCAGCAGTCGCGGCCCGGGGGTCGGGGATGAAAAACTGTTTTTT; CDR3: CASSRGPGVGDEKLFF
length: 16; J: TRBJ2-2; D: TRBD2; V: TRBV14; size: .; DNA: TGTGCCAGCAGCCACCGAGCGGGGACGAACACCGGGGAGCTGTTTTTT; CDR3: CASSHRAGTNTGELFF
length: 17; J: TRBJ2-6; D: .; V: TRBV7-9; size: .; DNA: TGTGCCAGCAGCGTGGGCCTCGGGGTCTCTGGGGCCAACGTCCTGACTTTC; CDR3: CASSVGLGVSGANVLTF
length: 13; J: TRBJ1-2; D: TRBD1; V: TRBV10-3; size: .; DNA: TGTGCCATCGGGGGACAGGGGGACTATGGCTACACCTTC; CDR3: CAIGGQGDYGYTF
length: 13; J: TRBJ2-1; D: .; V: TRBV24-1; size: .; DNA: TGTGCCACCAGTGATGGGGGGACCAATGAGCAGTTCTTC; CDR3: CATSDGGTNEQFF
length: 15; J: TRBJ2-1; D: TRBD2; V: TRBV19; size: .; DNA: TGTGCCAGTCAGATCCTAGCGGGAGGAGAAAATGAGCAGTTCTTC; CDR3: CASQILAGGENEQFF
length: 15; J: TRBJ1-5; D: .; V: TRBV6-1; size: few; DNA: TGTGCCAGCAGTGAAGGAGGTTTCGATTTGGAGCCCCAGCATTTT; CDR3: CASSEGGFDLEPQHF
length: 13; J: TRBJ1-2; D: TRBD1; V: TRBV6-5; size: .; DNA: TGTGCCAGCACCAGCGGGACAGGGGGTGGCTACACCTTC; CDR3: CASTSGTGGGYTF
length: 16; J: TRBJ2-6; D: .; V: TRBV4-3; size: .; DNA: TGCGCCAGCAGCCAAGGAGACAACTCTGGGGCCAACGTCCTGACTTTC; CDR3: CASSQGDNSGANVLTF
length: 17; J: TRBJ2-7; D: .; V: TRBV4-2; size: .; DNA: TGTGCCAGCAGCCCCTCGGTTGGAGGGTCAGTTTACCACGAGCAGTACTTC; CDR3: CASSPSVGGSVYHEQYF
length: 15; J: TRBJ1-4; D: TRBD1; V: TRBV11-3; size: .; DNA: TGTGCCAGCAGCTTAAGACCGGGACAGAGTGAAAAACTGTTTTTT; CDR3: CASSLRPGQSEKLFF
length: 18; J: TRBJ1-5; D: .; V: TRBV6-2/TRBV6-3; size: .; DNA: TGTGCCAGCAGTTATGAACAGGTAACGCCCCTGAGCAATCAGCCCCAGCATTTT; CDR3: CASSYEQVTPLSNQPQHF
length: 11; J: TRBJ2-1; D: .; V: TRBV27; size: .; DNA: TGTGCCAGCAGTTCCTTCAATGAGCAGTTCTTC; CDR3: CASSSFNEQFF
length: 14; J: TRBJ2-7; D: TRBD2; V: TRBV29-1; size: .; DNA: TGCAGCGTTCGGGCGGGAGGTCCAAACTACGAGCAGTACTTC; CDR3: CSVRAGGPNYEQYF